The clone carrying this TCR beta chain has only a few counts. TCRdb called the RT-PCR reads again in MiXCR, with one record for every CDR3 protein. The data contain more than 550,000 distinct CDR3 sequences, approximately 15% of them singletons. J was trimmed by 3 bases and V by 6 bases; bases with no gene match: 3. Germline CDR1 is MNHEY and CDR2 is SVGAGI. The CDR3 sequence is 14 residues long. The chain has TRBV6-5 and TRBJ1-4, with 8 bases aligning to TRBD1. The sequenced material came from memory CD4+ T cells from blood. This sequence originates from a female donor in good health, serving as a healthy control. For the CDR3, the DNA is TGTGCCAGCAGGCCGGGACAGGCTAATGAAAAACTGTTTTTT. This encodes CASRPGQANEKLFF.